This T cell receptor (beta chain) emerged from a study of metastatic and nonmetastatic thyroid tumors. In the study overall: Peripheral blood and tumor or nodule samples from malignant and benign thyroid patients were compared. General study points: According to reports, the diversity of TCR beta was significantly higher in malignant thyroid tumors than in benign nodules, and this held in both blood and tumor samples.

Not a single patient had been given any form of treatment at any point before undergoing thyroid surgery. Details on this clone: Its antigen remains unidentified.

Germline V gene data show CDR1 as MNHEY and CDR2 as SMNVEV (reference sequence). The germline V and J ends were trimmed by 7 bases and 8 bases, with 14 bases remaining between them. The CDR3 is made up of 12 amino acids. TCRdb called clones again from the PCR reads with MiXCR. The repertoire includes about 34,000 clones, 35% to 45% of them detected once, and under 25% sits in the top ten. Sample: tumor tissue. The chain recombines TRBV27 with TRBJ1-2, with unresolved D. The receptor was derived from a female donor with papillary thyroid cancer or a benign thyroid nodule (not recorded which). Some clones in this sample may be carry-over from other donors' samples. The CDR3, as DNA: TGTGCCAGCAAGGAGAACGGCGGGGGCTACACCTTC. This encodes CASKENGGGYTF.